This T cell receptor beta chain comes out of a study of shared clonotypes between healthy human individuals. As for the study in general: With ages of 18 to 49, the donors were a couple of women and three men. For every donor, three CD4 naive, three CD4 memory, two CD8 naive and one CD8 memory plates were used.

This CDR3 region has 15 residues. Trimming shortened V by 4 bases and J by 0 bases, and 13 bases separated the two germline ends. In germline, CDR1 is MGHRA, CDR2 YSYEKL. CD45RO-negative, CCR7-positively selected cells formed the naive CD8 fraction, excluding terminally differentiated effector memory CD45RA+ cells. Findings and caveats of the study: Investigators collected only blood, and repertoires in tissues likely differ. Donors were few, which limited the genetic and exposure-history diversity represented.

Sequenced by immunoSEQ multiplex PCR; TCRdb stores in-frame clones only, minus some. Among roughly 2 million clones, about 95% were seen once, and the ten largest hold 0.85% to 1.2%. For this clone: Its antigen is not identified.

This receptor was obtained from a man aged 18 to 35 in good health. The specimen was naive CD8+ T cells sorted from blood. The chain carries TRBV4-1 and TRBJ2-7, with D hard to call. The DNA for the CDR3 is TGCGCCAGCAGCCCCCGGACGGATAGCTCCTACGAGCAGTACTTC. This gives the protein CASSPRTDSSYEQYF.